This TCR beta chain was identified in a study of T cell changes during pregnancy in multiple sclerosis. Germline V CDR1 and CDR2: SGHNT, YYREEE (reference sequence). Trimming removed 2 bases from V and 6 bases from J; junction bases left unmatched: 6. The CDR3 extends over 17 amino acids. Data came from immunoSEQ multiplex PCR; TCRdb stores just in-frame clones and leaves some out. The table shows about 64,000 clones, with more than 90% occurring only once. Specimen: peripheral blood, collected in the second trimester of pregnancy. The sequence was collected from a female donor with multiple sclerosis, enrolled in a pregnancy study. The chain combines TRBV5-4 with TRBJ2-2, with 14 bases that match TRBD2. The CDR3: CASSLGTSGSIAGELFF. Written as DNA, the CDR3 is TGTGCCAGCAGCTTAGGGACTAGCGGGAGTATCGCCGGGGAGCTGTTTTTT.